The 32 T cell receptor beta chains presented below share a single source sample, sequenced in a study of post-analysis software for immune sequencing data. Unique molecular identifiers were carried by the TCR beta cDNA libraries. From the PCR reads, TCRdb called clonotypes with MiXCR, one entry per CDR3 protein. The sample lists about 400,000 distinct CDR3 sequences; around 37% were seen once. General study results and limits: Five TRBV segments (TRBV5-6, TRBV5-1 and TRBV20-1 among them) occurred more frequently in patients than in controls.

For these TCRs, the target antigens are not known. Sample: blood. The receptors shown here come from a girl aged 10 to 17 with multiple sclerosis.

To note about this clonotype: Sequence at one end of the junction differs from germline and may be a read error. The chain combines TRBV5-6 with TRBJ2-6, with D possibly matching TRBD1 (7 bases). The CDR3 is 20 residues long. CDR1 and CDR2 (germline): SGHDT, YYEEEE. This CDR3 reads CTSSPRAGGLTYSGANVLTF. For the CDR3, the DNA is TGTACCAGCAGCCCTCGTGCAGGGGGGCTTACCTACTCTGGGGCCAACGTCCTGACTTTC. Looking up the rest from reference TRBV5-6 and TRBJ2-6 gives the full variable domain: DAGVTQSPTHLIKTRGQQVTLRCSPKSGHDTVSWYQQALGQGPQFIFQYYEEEERQRGNFPDRFSGHQFPNYSSELNVNALLLGDSALYLCTSSPRAGGLTYSGANVLTFGAGSRLTVL.

The rearrangement links TRBV4-3 to TRBJ1-1; 9 bases match TRBD1. The J segment lost 6 bases and the V segment lost 4 bases, leaving 9 bases of the junction unmatched. The CDR3 is 15 residues long. Per the germline V gene, CDR1 is LGHNA and CDR2 is YSLEER. CDR3 amino acids: CASSRNPGQGSEAFF. The CDR3, as DNA: TGCGCCAGCAGCCGGAACCCGGGACAGGGCTCTGAAGCTTTCTTT.

The V gene is TRBV27, the J gene TRBJ1-1, with 7 bases fitting TRBD1. Per germline, CDR1 MNHEY and CDR2 SMNVEV (reference sequence). V lost 6 bases, J lost 1 base, and 5 bases stayed unmatched. The CDR3 sequence is 14 residues long. DNA of the CDR3: TGTGCCAGCAGCCCGCACAGGGGGAACACTGAAGCTTTCTTT. As protein: CASSPHRGNTEAFF.

In this sample, this clonotype turned up a few times. The genes are TRBV4-3 and TRBJ2-7, with no clear D. The CDR3 totals 15 residues. Germline CDR1 and CDR2: LGHNA and YSLEER. V dropped 1 base and J dropped 3 bases, with 13 bases sitting between them. The CDR3 spells CASSQVPSGNYEQYF. For the CDR3, the DNA is TGCGCCAGCAGCCAAGTTCCTAGTGGAAACTACGAGCAGTACTTC.

The rearrangement links TRBV12-3 or TRBV12-4 to TRBJ2-3, with 11 bases identical to TRBD2. The ends lost 8 bases at V and 5 bases at J; junction bases unmatched: 9. The CDR3 totals 15 residues. This CDR3 reads CASVLSGGAGDTQYF. CDR3 nucleotides: TGTGCCAGCGTACTTAGCGGGGGGGCGGGAGATACGCAGTATTTT.

V is TRBV9 and J is TRBJ2-5; 10 bases line up with TRBD2. The V gene end was trimmed by 2 bases and the J gene end by 5 bases; junction bases not matched to a gene: 9. The CDR3 length is 16 residues. Germline V gene data show CDR1 as SGDLS and CDR2 as YYNGEE. For the CDR3, the DNA is TGTGCCAGCAGCGTGGGGGCACTAGCGGGGAGGGAGACCCAGTACTTC. As protein: CASSVGALAGRETQYF.

CDR3 region: CASARWGSSYNEQFF. As DNA, the CDR3 is TGTGCCAGTGCGAGGTGGGGGAGCTCCTACAATGAGCAGTTCTTC. The V and J genes are TRBV3-1 and TRBJ2-1; tentatively, D is TRBD1 or TRBD2 (5 bases each). The CDR3 has 15 residues. The germline V gene encodes CDR1 LGHDT and CDR2 YNNKEL (reference sequence). Trimming left V 9 bases short and J 0 bases short, with 15 bases between.

The rearrangement joins TRBV24-1 to TRBJ1-5, with D tentatively TRBD1 (5 bases). Trimming removed 5 bases from V and 7 bases from J, with 17 bases in between. The CDR3 has 15 residues. CDR1 and CDR2 from the germline V gene are KGHDR and SFDVKD. The CDR3 loop reads CATSGAETPGQPQHF. CDR3 bases: TGTGCCACCAGTGGCGCGGAGACTCCAGGGCAGCCCCAGCATTTT.

The rearrangement uses TRBV20-1 and TRBJ2-4; TRBD1 or TRBD2 may be the D gene (6 bases each). V lost 2 bases and J 2 bases, leaving 13 bases between the germline ends. This CDR3 has 15 amino acids. Germline V CDR1 and CDR2: DFQATT, SNEGSKA (reference sequence). CDR3 sequence (DNA): TGCAGTGCTAGAAGCCGGGGGCCGACCAAAAACATTCAGTACTTC. This gives the protein CSARSRGPTKNIQYF.

This clonotype was seen a few times. The rearrangement joins TRBV5-1 to TRBJ2-1, with 8 nucleotides matching TRBD1. The J segment lost 5 bases and the V segment lost 4 bases, leaving 5 bases of the junction unmatched. Germline V gene sequence: CDR1 SGHRS, CDR2 YFSETQ. The CDR3 has 14 residues. The CDR3, as DNA: TGCGCCAGCAGCCCCAGGGACAGGAACAATGAGCAGTTCTTC. This gives the protein CASSPRDRNNEQFF. The variable domain in full, with the rest retrieved from reference TRBV5-1 and TRBJ2-1, is KAGVTQTPRYLIKTRGQQVTLSCSPISGHRSVSWYQQTPGQGLQFLFEYFSETQRNKGNFPGRFSGRQFSNSRSEMNVSTLELGDSALYLCASSPRDRNNEQFFGPGTRLTVL.

The J gene is TRBJ1-6, the V gene TRBV4-3; D ambiguous. The CDR3 is 13 amino acids. Germline CDR1 and CDR2: LGHNA and YSLEER. V dropped 0 bases and J dropped 15 bases, with 12 bases sitting between them. The chain's CDR3 is CASSQDRGFFLHF. DNA for the CDR3: TGCGCCAGCAGCCAAGATCGCGGGTTCTTCCTCCACTTT.

The rearrangement links TRBV20-1 to TRBJ1-1; 7 bases are shared with TRBD1. The CDR3 length is 11 residues. Losses at the gene ends were 6 bases for V and 8 bases for J; bases not matched to a gene: 6. Per the germline V gene, CDR1 is DFQATT and CDR2 is SNEGSKA (reference sequence). The CDR3 protein is CSAIRQGEAFF. DNA for the CDR3: TGCAGTGCAATCCGACAGGGCGAAGCTTTCTTT.

In this sample, this clonotype turned up a few times. The chain recombines TRBV5-5 with TRBJ2-3; weak D call: TRBD1 (5 bases). This CDR3 has 12 residues. V lost 4 bases, J lost 6 bases, and 9 bases lay in between. Germline lookup yields CDR1 SGHKS and CDR2 YYEKEE (reference sequence). For the CDR3, the DNA is TGTGCCAGCAGCAGGACACTGGATACGCAGTATTTT. Translating gives CASSRTLDTQYF.

The chain is built from TRBV20-1 and TRBJ2-3, with TRBD2 matching 8 bases. This CDR3 comprises 13 residues. Germline V CDR1 and CDR2: DFQATT, SNEGSKA (reference sequence). J lost 4 bases, V lost 6 bases, and 6 bases had no gene match. The CDR3 DNA reads as TGCAGTGCCCTCGGGGGGGCCTCAGATACGCAGTATTTT. This codes for CSALGGASDTQYF.

This clonotype turned up a few times. V is TRBV4-1 and J is TRBJ2-3; D is possibly TRBD2 (7 bases). Between the trimmed V and J ends, which lost 4 bases and 1 base, there was a span of 15 bases. The CDR3 contains 16 residues. Germline CDR1 MGHRA, CDR2 YSYEKL. CDR3 coding DNA: TGCGCCAGCAGCCCAGGGAGGGGGGTGGGCACAGATACGCAGTATTTT. Protein: CASSPGRGVGTDTQYF.

Only a few counts were recorded for this clonotype. The CDR3 coding sequence is TGTGCCAGCAGCCCGCCGGTCCCCTTGGAGGGCTATGGCTACACCTTC. Translation: CASSPPVPLEGYGYTF. The chain combines TRBV7-6 with TRBJ1-2; D is uncertain. V was cut by 5 bases and J by 4 bases, with 20 bases left in between. Germline V CDR1 and CDR2: SGHVS, FNYEAQ. There are 16 residues in the CDR3.

In its sample, this clonotype was seen a few times. The rearrangement uses TRBV18 and TRBJ1-2; 8 bases match TRBD1. Germline V gene sequence: CDR1 KGHSH, CDR2 LQKENI. With V trimmed by 4 bases and J by 11 bases, 9 bases remained unmatched. The CDR3 totals 13 residues. The CDR3 loop is CASSRGQGRPYTF. The CDR3 DNA reads TGTGCCAGCTCACGAGGACAGGGACGGCCATACACCTTC.

Points on this clonotype: One end of the junction varies from germline; a read error may be responsible. The CDR3: CASSPGLSNTGERFF. CDR3 nucleotides: TGCGCCAGCAGCCCGGGACTTTCGAACACCGGGGAGCGGTTTTTT. This chain connects TRBV4-1 to TRBJ2-2; a possible D gene is TRBD2 (6 bases). Germline CDR1 is MGHRA and CDR2 is YSYEKL. This CDR3 has 15 residues.

The V gene is TRBV7-3, the J gene TRBJ2-3; D is unresolved. The CDR3 is made up of 14 amino acids. V lost 5 bases, J lost 9 bases, and 18 bases lay in between. Germline CDR1 SGHTA, CDR2 FQGTGA. For the CDR3, the DNA is TGTGCCAGCAGCCCAACGGAGACTGCCGAGACGCAGTATTTT. Translation gives CASSPTETAETQYF. Full variable domain (outside the CDR3, taken from reference TRBV7-3 and TRBJ2-3): GAGVSQTPSNKVTEKGKYVELRCDPISGHTALYWYRQSLGQGPEFLIYFQGTGAADDSGLPNDRFFAVRPEGSVSTLKIQRTERGDSAVYLCASSPTETAETQYFGPGTRLTVL.

CDR3 sequence (DNA): TGTGCCAGCATCATTGGTATGGGGAGCTCCTACAATGAGCAGTTCTTC. Its translation: CASIIGMGSSYNEQFF. V usage is TRBV5-6 and J usage is TRBJ2-1; tentatively, D is TRBD2 (5 bases). This CDR3 is built from 16 residues. Trimming removed 6 bases at V and 0 bases at J, with 16 bases between. Germline loops: CDR1 SGHDT, CDR2 YYEEEE.

This chain links TRBV28 with TRBJ2-2, with D unresolved. Between the trimmed V and J ends, which lost 2 bases and 1 base, there was a span of 17 bases. The CDR3 sequence is 18 residues long. From germline, CDR1 is MDHEN and CDR2 SYDVKM. In nucleotides, the CDR3 is TGTGCCAGCAGTTTAATGGGGATATCTGGGTTGAACACCGGGGAGCTGTTTTTT. Translation gives CASSLMGISGLNTGELFF.

The CDR3 nucleotides read TGTGCCAGCTACATGGACAGAAACACTGAAGCTTTCTTT. This codes for CASYMDRNTEAFF. The chain joins TRBV18 to TRBJ1-1, with D possibly being TRBD1 (6 bases). Germline loops: CDR1 KGHSH, CDR2 LQKENI. The CDR3 is 13 amino acids. V dropped 7 bases and J dropped 2 bases, with 11 bases sitting between them.

The chain recombines TRBV6-1 with TRBJ2-7; tentatively, D is TRBD2 (6 bases). Per the germline V gene, CDR1 is MNHNS and CDR2 is SASEGT. This CDR3 spans 14 amino acids. Trimming pared 7 bases from V and 4 bases from J, leaving 17 bases between. This CDR3 reads CASKGGNLIYEQYF. For the CDR3, the DNA is TGTGCCAGCAAGGGCGGGAACCTAATATACGAGCAGTACTTC.

This clonotype was detected a few times. The gene calls are TRBV29-1 and TRBJ2-5; D perhaps matches TRBD2 (6 bases). The CDR3 consists of 13 residues. The ends were cut back, 4 bases at V and 4 bases at J, with 13 bases in the middle. Germline loops: CDR1 SQVTM, CDR2 ANQGSEA. The CDR3 DNA reads TGCAGCGTTGGGGAGACTAGGGCAGAGACCCAGTACTTC. Its protein is CSVGETRAETQYF.

This chain joins TRBV20-1 and TRBJ2-3; tentatively, D is TRBD1 (5 bases). Germline-derived CDR1 and CDR2 are DFQATT and SNEGSKA (reference sequence). The germline V and J ends were trimmed by 1 base and 6 bases, with 17 bases remaining between them. The CDR3 spans 15 residues. CDR3 sequence reads: CSARGEAHRQDTQYF. The CDR3 DNA sequence: TGCAGTGCTAGAGGGGAAGCCCATCGACAGGATACGCAGTATTTT.

In this sample, this clonotype turned up many times. The V gene is TRBV7-9, the J gene TRBJ2-7; D gene uncertain. The V gene lost 1 base and the J gene lost 6 bases, with 10 bases spanning the gap. In germline, CDR1 is SEHNR, CDR2 FQNEAQ (reference sequence). The CDR3 covers 13 residues. The CDR3, as DNA: TGTGCCAGCAGCTTAGACTCGCCGGTCGAGCAGTACTTC. Translation gives CASSLDSPVEQYF.

Only a few counts were recorded for this clonotype. The chain uses TRBV9 and TRBJ2-7; D not resolved. The CDR3 sequence is 16 residues long. V shed 1 base and J shed 2 bases, with 16 bases lying between them. The germline CDR1 and CDR2 sequences are SGDLS and YYNGEE. The CDR3 reads CASSVIYDASTYEQYF. CDR3 DNA sequence: TGTGCCAGCAGCGTAATATATGACGCCTCAACCTACGAGCAGTACTTC. Based on the CDR3 plus reference TRBV9 and TRBJ2-7, the full variable domain is DSGVTQTPKHLITATGQRVTLRCSPRSGDLSVYWYQQSLDQGLQFLIQYYNGEERAKGNILERFSAQQFPDLHSELNLSSLELGDSALYFCASSVIYDASTYEQYFGPGTRLTVT.

This clonotype has just a few counts. The rearrangement links TRBV4-1 to TRBJ2-1, with D perhaps TRBD2 (6 bases). The germline gives CDR1 MGHRA, CDR2 YSYEKL. The CDR3 sequence is 13 residues long. The ends were cut back, 4 bases at V and 6 bases at J, with 10 bases in the middle. CDR3 in amino acids: CASSPGRSNEQFF. The CDR3 DNA follows: TGCGCCAGCAGCCCCGGGAGATCCAATGAGCAGTTCTTC.

The chain has TRBV7-6 and TRBJ1-4; no clear D gene. This CDR3 has 14 amino acids. Trimming cost V 5 bases and J 5 bases, with 12 bases left between them. Germline loops: CDR1 SGHVS, CDR2 FNYEAQ. In DNA form, the CDR3 reads TGTGCCAGCAGCCCCTTGGGCCCAAATGAAAAACTGTTTTTT. This translates into CASSPLGPNEKLFF. Looking up the rest from reference TRBV7-6 and TRBJ1-4 gives the full variable domain: GAGVSQSPRYKVTKRGQDVALRCDPISGHVSLYWYRQALGQGPEFLTYFNYEAQQDKSGLPNDRFSAERPEGSISTLTIQRTEQRDSAMYRCASSPLGPNEKLFFGSGTQLSVL.

This clonotype came up many times. The chain uses TRBV12-3 or TRBV12-4 and TRBJ2-7; perhaps D is TRBD1 or TRBD2 (5 bases each). V lost 7 bases and J lost 7, with 20 bases in between. The CDR3 length is 14 residues. The chain's CDR3 is CASTPGALLEEQYF. CDR3 nucleotides: TGTGCCAGCACTCCCGGGGCTCTACTTGAAGAGCAGTACTTC.

This clonotype was found a few times. The rearrangement uses TRBV7-3 and TRBJ2-3; 8 positions agree with TRBD2. The CDR3 is 16 amino acids. Germline V gene sequence: CDR1 SGHTA, CDR2 FQGTGA. Trimming removed 5 bases from V and 4 bases from J; junction bases left unmatched: 11. CDR3 protein: CASSLGAGGPPDTQYF. For the CDR3, the DNA is TGTGCCAGCAGCCTCGGGGCGGGGGGCCCCCCAGATACGCAGTATTTT.

There are a few counts of this clonotype. This chain links TRBV12-3 or TRBV12-4 with TRBJ2-4; TRBD2 matches at 11 bases. The CDR3 length is 15 residues. V was clipped by 4 bases and J by 8 bases; unmatched bases: 7. The CDR3 DNA reads as TGTGCCAGCAGTTCTAGCGGGGGGCGGTCGGACATTCAGTACTTC. Translated, it gives CASSSSGGRSDIQYF.